These 3 T cell receptor beta chains were all obtained from the same sample, sequenced in a study of T cells in Graves' hyperthyroidism and ophthalmopathy. Amplified TCR beta CDR3 regions derived from RNA transcripts. The HTBI set primed first-round TCR CDR3 RT-PCR. TCRdb re-called the multiplex PCR reads through MiXCR, storing one row per CDR3 protein. The repertoire holds about half a million distinct CDR3 sequences, with approximately 25% as singletons. Sequencing input: blood. The receptors were gathered from a woman younger than 45 with Graves' ophthalmopathy.

V usage is TRBV12-3 or TRBV12-4 and J usage is TRBJ1-6; D not certain. Deletions cut 6 bases from V and 8 bases from J, with 14 bases between. There are 14 residues in the CDR3. The CDR3 DNA reads TGTGCCAGCAGCTGGGATTCTGGGGATTCACCCCTCCACTTT. Translating gives CASSWDSGDSPLHF.

This clonotype has ten or more counts. The chain joins TRBV6-5 to TRBJ1-5, with unresolved D. Germline V gene data show CDR1 as MNHEY and CDR2 as SVGAGI. CDR3 length equals 17 residues. The V gene lost 3 bases and the J gene lost 0 bases, with 15 bases spanning the gap. The CDR3 reads CASSYNAKAYSNQPQHF. Here the CDR3 DNA reads TGTGCCAGCAGTTATAACGCGAAAGCCTATAGCAATCAGCCCCAGCATTTT.

This clonotype has a handful of counts. The V call is TRBV18, the J call TRBJ2-2; 7 bases match TRBD1. This CDR3 is 16 amino acids long. The germline CDR1 and CDR2 sequences are KGHSH and LQKENI. Unmatched junction bases numbered 8, after V lost 6 bases and J lost 1 base. The CDR3 loop is CASSRPGQLNTGELFF. CDR3 nucleotides: TGTGCCAGCTCCCGCCCGGGACAGCTGAACACCGGGGAGCTGTTTTTT.